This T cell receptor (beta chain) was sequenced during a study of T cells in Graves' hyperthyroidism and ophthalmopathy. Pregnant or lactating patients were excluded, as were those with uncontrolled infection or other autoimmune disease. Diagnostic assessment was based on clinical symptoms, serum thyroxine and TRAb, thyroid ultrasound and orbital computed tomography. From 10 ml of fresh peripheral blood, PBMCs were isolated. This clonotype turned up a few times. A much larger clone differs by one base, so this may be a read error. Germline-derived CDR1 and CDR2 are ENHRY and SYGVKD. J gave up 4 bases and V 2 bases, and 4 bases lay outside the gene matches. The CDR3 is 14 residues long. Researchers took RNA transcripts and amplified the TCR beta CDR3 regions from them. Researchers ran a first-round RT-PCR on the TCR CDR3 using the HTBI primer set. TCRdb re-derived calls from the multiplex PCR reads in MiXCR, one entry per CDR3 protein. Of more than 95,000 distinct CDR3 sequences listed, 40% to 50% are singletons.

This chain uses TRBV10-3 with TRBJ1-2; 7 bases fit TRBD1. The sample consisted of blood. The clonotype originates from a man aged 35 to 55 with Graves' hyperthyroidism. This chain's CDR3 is CAISEEGGVYGYTF. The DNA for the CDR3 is TGTGCCATCAGTGAGGAAGGGGGCGTCTATGGCTACACCTTC.